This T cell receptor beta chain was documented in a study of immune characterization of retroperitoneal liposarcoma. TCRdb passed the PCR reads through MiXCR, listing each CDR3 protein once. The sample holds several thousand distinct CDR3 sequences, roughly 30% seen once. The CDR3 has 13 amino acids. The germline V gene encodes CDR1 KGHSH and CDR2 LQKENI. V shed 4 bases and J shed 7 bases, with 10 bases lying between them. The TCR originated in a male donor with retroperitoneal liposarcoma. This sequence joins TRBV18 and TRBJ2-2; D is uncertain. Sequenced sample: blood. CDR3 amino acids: CASSHGTGGELFF. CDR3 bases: TGTGCCAGCTCACACGGCACTGGCGGGGAGCTGTTTTTT.